This TCR beta chain is drawn from a study of T cell repertoires in aging, cancer and after chemotherapy. Study-level background: Approximately 9 million TCR reads made up the full dataset.

Peripheral blood genomic DNA, not sorted cells or RNA, was the template. General study results and limits: Compared with age-matched healthy donors, untreated hematological or solid cancer patients showed higher blood TCR clonality. In each cancer cohort, median generation probability increased across chemotherapy, suggesting thymic output rebounded.

In the case of this clonotype: Its specificity is not known.

Multiplex touch-down PCR with TRB-A/B primers amplified rearranged V-D-J TRB sequences. TCRdb reanalysed the multiplex PCR reads using MiXCR and keeps one entry per CDR3 protein. The sample consists of some 700 distinct CDR3 sequences, roughly 86% of them appearing once. The specimen sequenced was blood. The receptor was isolated from a human donor with a solid tumor.

The CDR3 loop is CSSKGGDYNEQFF. CDR3 nucleotides: TGCAGTTCCAAAGGAGGGGACTACAATGAGCAGTTCTTC. The chain links TRBV20-1 to TRBJ2-1; tentatively, D is TRBD2 (6 bases). Deletions cut 8 bases from V and 3 bases from J, with 14 bases between. Germline values: CDR1 DFQATT, CDR2 SNEGSKA (reference sequence). The CDR3 length is 13 residues.